The T cell receptor (beta chain) described here comes from a study of beta chain features in type 1 diabetes. This clone was observed a few times. The target antigen is unknown. Findings and limits, study-wide: Significant though moderate, a shortening of TCRB CDR3s appeared in all four CD4+ subsets of Type 1 diabetes patients. For cells with high TCR expression, cDNA sequencing could yield over-representation.

Investigators reverse transcribed all isolated RNA, so they sequenced expressed TCRB transcripts. Clones were sequenced by immunoSEQ multiplex PCR, and TCRdb holds only the in-frame ones, with some missing. The sample has hundreds of thousands of clones; over 12% are singletons. Germline V CDR1 and CDR2: SGHTA, FQGNSA. V lost 2 bases and J lost 1, with 14 bases in between. The CDR3 spans 16 residues. The sample comprised naive CD4+ T cells from blood. The chain is built from TRBV7-2 and TRBJ1-2, with D maybe TRBD1 (5 bases). This clonotype was sampled from a man aged 18 to 29 with type 1 diabetes. DNA of the CDR3: TGTGCCAGCAGCTTACTGGCCCAGGGATATAACTATGGCTACACCTTC. It yields the protein CASSLLAQGYNYGYTF. The entire variable domain, with the rest obtained from reference TRBV7-2 and TRBJ1-2, is as follows: GAGVSQSPSNKVTEKGKDVELRCDPISGHTALYWYRQSLGQGLEFLIYFQGNSAPDKSGLPSDRFSAERTGGSVSTLTIQRTQQEDSAVYLCASSLLAQGYNYGYTFGSGTRLTVV.